Each of the 21 T cell receptor beta chains below was sequenced from the same sample in a study of cytomegalovirus exposure and HLA in healthy donors. In the PCR, 60 Vbeta and 13 Jbeta primers were used. Repertoires were generated with immunoSEQ multiplex PCR, while TCRdb's copy carries only in-frame clones and drops some. The sample has some 130,000 clones; approximately 77% are singletons. The specimen was PBMCs. The source is a woman in her thirties or forties in good health and CMV-seronegative.

J is TRBJ1-2 and V is TRBV7-9; D unresolved. The V and J ends lost 1 base and 11 bases respectively, with 11 bases between them. This CDR3 spans 12 amino acids. The germline gives CDR1 SEHNR, CDR2 FQNEAQ (reference sequence). CDR3 loop: CASSLVHGMYTF. CDR3 coding DNA: TGTGCCAGCAGCTTAGTTCACGGGATGTACACCTTC.

V gene TRBV28 combines with J gene TRBJ2-7; 9 nucleotides agree with TRBD1. With V trimmed by 10 bases and J by 3 bases, 4 bases remained unmatched. The germline V gene has CDR1 MDHEN and CDR2 SYDVKM. The CDR3 is made up of 12 amino acids. CDR3 protein: CATTDRGYEQYF. DNA for the CDR3: TGTGCCACGACGGACAGGGGCTACGAGCAGTACTTC. Together with reference TRBV28 and TRBJ2-7, the CDR3 gives the full variable domain: DVKVTQSSRYLVKRTGEKVFLECVQDMDHENMFWYRQDPGLGLRLIYFSYDVKMKEKGDIPEGYSVSREKKERFSLILESASTNQTSMYLCATTDRGYEQYFGPGTRLTVT.

This chain joins TRBV10-2 and TRBJ1-1, with D perhaps matching TRBD1 (5 bases). V lost 7 bases and J lost 3, with 12 bases in between. The CDR3 is made up of 13 amino acids. Germline V gene lookup returns CDR1 WSHSY and CDR2 SAAADI. For the CDR3, the DNA is TGCGCCAGCAAAGTGGGGCGCGACACTGAAGCTTTCTTT. Translating gives CASKVGRDTEAFF.

The rearrangement links TRBV28 to TRBJ1-2, with a tentative D call TRBD1 (6 bases). Germline CDR1 reads MDHEN; CDR2 reads SYDVKM. The CDR3 is 15 amino acids. Trimming left V 5 bases short and J 1 base short, with 14 bases between. For the CDR3, the DNA is TGTGCCAGCAGTCCCCAGGGGTCTTTTAACTATGGCTACACCTTC. This translates into CASSPQGSFNYGYTF.

The chain employs TRBV6-5 and TRBJ1-2; TRBD1 is a possible D gene (5 bases). The CDR3 spans 13 residues. V shed 0 bases and J shed 6 bases, with 8 bases lying between them. Germline CDR1 and CDR2: MNHEY and SVGAGI. CDR3 region: CASSYSQVHGYTF. DNA for the CDR3: TGTGCCAGCAGTTACTCACAGGTCCATGGCTACACCTTC.

The rearrangement uses TRBV6-6 and TRBJ2-7; D possibly corresponds to TRBD1 (6 bases). CDR3 size: 15 residues. The V gene lost 2 bases and the J gene lost 4 bases, with 15 bases spanning the gap. The V gene's germline CDR1 is MNHNY and CDR2 SVGAGI (reference sequence). The chain's CDR3 is CASSYGTSEIYEQYF. In nucleotides, the CDR3 is TGTGCCAGCAGTTACGGGACATCCGAGATTTACGAGCAGTACTTC.

The chain links TRBV28 to TRBJ1-5, with no clear D. The CDR3 covers 15 residues. Looked up from germline, CDR1 is MDHEN and CDR2 is SYDVKM. Deletions cut 7 bases from V and 2 bases from J, with 15 bases between. This chain's CDR3 is CASNPPTIGNQPQHF. DNA for the CDR3: TGTGCCAGCAACCCCCCTACTATCGGCAATCAGCCCCAGCATTTT.

This clone was seen only a few times. V gene TRBV5-6 combines with J gene TRBJ1-2, with unresolved D. This CDR3 has 14 residues. Trimming stripped 0 bases from V and 8 bases from J, with 14 bases between. Germline V CDR1 and CDR2: SGHDT, YYEEEE. CDR3 nucleotides: TGTGCCAGCAGCTTGGGGCAGAGGGCGAAGGGCTACACCTTC. This sequence encodes CASSLGQRAKGYTF.

This sequence joins TRBV7-9 and TRBJ2-7, with 7 nucleotides matching TRBD1. CDR1 is SEHNR, CDR2 FQNEAQ, per germline (reference sequence). The CDR3 covers 15 residues. J lost 5 bases, V lost 1 base, and 8 bases had no gene match. CDR3 coding DNA: TGTGCCAGCAGCTTAGACGACAGGGTCAGACACGAGCAGTACTTC. Residues: CASSLDDRVRHEQYF.

The V call is TRBV7-6, the J call TRBJ1-2, with 11 bases aligning to TRBD1. Trimming cost V 1 base and J 2 bases; bases outside gene matches: 6. Germline CDR1 is SGHVS and CDR2 is FNYEAQ. The CDR3 contains 17 residues. The CDR3 reads CASSLGGQGEFNYGYTF. The DNA of the CDR3 is TGTGCCAGCAGCTTAGGGGGACAGGGGGAATTCAACTATGGCTACACCTTC. The full variable domain, with the rest looked up from reference TRBV7-6 and TRBJ1-2, is GAGVSQSPRYKVTKRGQDVALRCDPISGHVSLYWYRQALGQGPEFLTYFNYEAQQDKSGLPNDRFSAERPEGSISTLTIQRTEQRDSAMYRCASSLGGQGEFNYGYTFGSGTRLTVV.

This clone was seen only a few times. This chain connects TRBV19 to TRBJ1-1; TRBD1 might be the D (6 bases). The CDR3 length is 16 residues. V lost 3 bases and J lost 0, with 14 bases in between. Germline-derived CDR1 and CDR2 are LNHDA and SQIVND (reference sequence). This CDR3 reads CASSIYWTEMNTEAFF. The DNA of the CDR3 is TGTGCCAGTAGTATCTACTGGACAGAGATGAACACTGAAGCTTTCTTT.

The chain uses TRBV5-8 and TRBJ2-2; 7 bases line up with TRBD2. Germline V CDR1 and CDR2: SGHTS, YDEGEE. The CDR3 sequence is 15 residues long. J gave up 4 bases and V 3 bases, and 6 bases lay outside the gene matches. CDR3 nucleotide sequence: TGTGCCAGCAGCTCCGGGACTACGATCACCGGGGAGCTGTTTTTT. Its translation: CASSSGTTITGELFF.

The chain employs TRBV7-9 and TRBJ2-5; 7 bases line up with TRBD1. The CDR3 has 14 amino acids. CDR1 SEHNR and CDR2 FQNEAQ come from the germline V gene (reference sequence). J was trimmed by 5 bases and V by 5 bases; bases with no gene match: 8. This CDR3 is CASSLKGAQETQYF. CDR3 coding DNA: TGTGCCAGCAGCCTGAAGGGGGCACAGGAGACCCAGTACTTC.

This clone came up a few times. The chain uses TRBV7-2 and TRBJ2-7; 7 bases align to TRBD2. V trimming: 2 bases; J trimming: 3 bases; junction bases outside the gene matches: 4. Germline lookup yields CDR1 SGHTA and CDR2 FQGNSA. The CDR3 has 14 amino acids. DNA of the CDR3: TGTGCCAGCAGCTTACAAGCGGGGAACTACGAGCAGTACTTC. Its translation: CASSLQAGNYEQYF.

This clone showed up just a few times. The rearrangement joins TRBV10-3 to TRBJ2-4; the D gene is possibly TRBD2 (5 bases). The CDR3 is 15 amino acids. With 3 bases removed from V and 4 bases from J, the gap between germline ends came to 13 bases. Per germline, CDR1 ENHRY and CDR2 SYGVKD. CDR3 amino acids: CAISDAGSYKNIQYF. The CDR3 bases are TGTGCCATCAGTGATGCGGGTAGTTATAAAAACATTCAGTACTTC.

J is TRBJ1-6 and V is TRBV6-6; D ambiguous. V was clipped by 11 bases and J by 9 bases, with 14 bases between them. The CDR3 consists of 12 residues. CDR1 is MNHNY, CDR2 SVGAGI, per germline (reference sequence). The CDR3 reads CAALSESSPLHF. In DNA form, the CDR3 reads TGTGCCGCACTCTCTGAGAGTTCACCCCTCCACTTT.

J is TRBJ2-7 and V is TRBV29-1; 7 nucleotides match TRBD1. The CDR3 has 14 amino acids. V was pared by 4 bases and J by 2 bases, with 8 bases of the junction left unmatched. Germline CDR1 SQVTM, CDR2 ANQGSEA. CDR3 sequence (DNA): TGCAGCGTTGGCCCGAGACAGGGACCCTACGAGCAGTACTTC. Protein: CSVGPRQGPYEQYF.

V and J are TRBV30 and TRBJ1-1, with TRBD1 matching 11 bases. J lost 1 base, V lost 5 bases, and 12 bases had no gene match. The CDR3 spans 17 residues. Germline-derived CDR1 and CDR2 are GTSNPN and SVGIG (reference sequence). The DNA for the CDR3 is TGTGCCTGGCTGCGTACCGGGACAGGGGGATCGAACACTGAAGCTTTCTTT. This gives the protein CAWLRTGTGGSNTEAFF.

The gene calls are TRBV10-1 and TRBJ1-4, with D possibly being TRBD1 (5 bases). CDR1 and CDR2 (germline): WNHNN, SYGVQD (reference sequence). The length of the CDR3 is 16 residues. Trimming shortened V by 6 bases and J by 0 bases, and 14 bases separated the two germline ends. The DNA of the CDR3 is TGCGCCAGCAGGACGGAAGACAGCACAACTAATGAAAAACTGTTTTTT. This translates into CASRTEDSTTNEKLFF.

This chain connects TRBV7-8 to TRBJ2-7, with TRBD2 matching 9 bases. The CDR3 is 15 amino acids. V lost 3 bases, J lost 2 bases, and 5 bases stayed unmatched. Germline values: CDR1 SGHVS, CDR2 FQNEAQ. The DNA for the CDR3 is TGTGCCAGCAGCTTTGGGGGCGGGGGGGCCTACGAGCAGTACTTC. It specifies CASSFGGGGAYEQYF. Variable domain in full (rest from reference TRBV7-8 and TRBJ2-7): GAGVSQSPRYKVAKRGQDVALRCDPISGHVSLFWYQQALGQGPEFLTYFQNEAQLDKSGLPSDRFFAERPEGSVSTLKIQRTQQEDSAVYLCASSFGGGGAYEQYFGPGTRLTVT.

Only a few counts were recorded for this clone. This sequence joins TRBV15 and TRBJ2-7; D ambiguous. CDR3 length: 12 amino acids. Germline V lookup: CDR1 LNHNV, CDR2 YYDKDF (reference sequence). V was clipped by 0 bases and J by 4 bases, with 4 bases between them. CDR3 DNA sequence: TGTGCCACCAGCAGAGATCGGTACGAGCAGTACTTC. The encoded protein is CATSRDRYEQYF.